Listed below are T cell receptor beta chains from one sample, sequenced in a study of cytomegalovirus exposure and HLA in healthy donors. Sequenced by immunoSEQ multiplex PCR; TCRdb stores in-frame clones only, minus some. The data contain about 180,000 clones, just under 80% of them singletons. Sequencing used PBMCs. The receptors shown here come from a woman between 25 and 40 years old in good health and CMV-seronegative. CDR3s include the opening cysteine and the closing phenylalanine or tryptophan. Each record gives: J gene, D gene, V gene, clone size, CDR3 DNA, CDR3 protein. The D gene is left open where the match is weak. A row's size may be missing; if present it is once, few, many or a size class.

J: TRBJ2-7
D: TRBD1
V: TRBV11-3
size: .
DNA: TGTGCCAGCAGCACCGGGACAGCCTACGAGCAGTACTTC
CDR3: CASSTGTAYEQYF

J: TRBJ1-2
D: TRBD1
V: TRBV9
size: .
DNA: TGTGCCAGCAGCGATCAGACAGGGTTTCCCCGCGGCTACACCTTC
CDR3: CASSDQTGFPRGYTF

J: TRBJ1-4
D: TRBD1
V: TRBV5-1
size: .
DNA: TGCGCCAGCAGCTTCTTTGGACAGGCAACTAATGAAAAACTGTTTTTT
CDR3: CASSFFGQATNEKLFF

J: TRBJ2-3
D: .
V: TRBV29-1
size: .
DNA: TGCAGCGTTGGGCGGGGGCAAGATACGCAGTATTTT
CDR3: CSVGRGQDTQYF

J: TRBJ1-1
D: .
V: TRBV2
size: .
DNA: TGTGCCAGCAGTGCGTTAAGGGGAAAGACCGCTGAAGCTTTCTTT
CDR3: CASSALRGKTAEAFF

J: TRBJ1-2
D: TRBD1
V: TRBV15
size: .
DNA: TGTGCCACCAGCAGGCCGGGACAGGGATACGGTGGCTACACCTTC
CDR3: CATSRPGQGYGGYTF

J: TRBJ2-3
D: .
V: TRBV4-1
size: .
DNA: TGCGCCAGCAGCCAAGTTAGGGGTACAGATACGCAGTATTTT
CDR3: CASSQVRGTDTQYF

J: TRBJ2-3
D: .
V: TRBV6-1
size: .
DNA: TGTGCCAGCAGTGAAGCCGGGGGGCGGACAGATACGCAGTATTTT
CDR3: CASSEAGGRTDTQYF

J: TRBJ2-7
D: TRBD1
V: TRBV5-1
size: .
DNA: TGCGCCAGCAGCCTAGGGACAGGGAAATCCTACGAGCAGTACTTC
CDR3: CASSLGTGKSYEQYF

J: TRBJ2-2
D: TRBD1
V: TRBV9
size: .
DNA: TGTGCCAGCAGCGTAGCAGGGGGTAGCACCGGGGAGCTGTTTTTT
CDR3: CASSVAGGSTGELFF

J: TRBJ2-7
D: TRBD1
V: TRBV7-8
size: .
DNA: TGTGCCAGCAGCCCCCAGGACAGGGCTAACTACGAGCAGTACTTC
CDR3: CASSPQDRANYEQYF

J: TRBJ1-4
D: .
V: TRBV2
size: .
DNA: TGTGCCAGCACTCGATCCCGGGATCCCCATGAAAAACTGTTTTTT
CDR3: CASTRSRDPHEKLFF

J: TRBJ2-2
D: .
V: TRBV9
size: .
DNA: TGTGCCAGCAGCGTAGCTACAGCAGGTGTAAACACCGGGGAGCTGTTTTTT
CDR3: CASSVATAGVNTGELFF

J: TRBJ2-5
D: TRBD2
V: TRBV30
size: .
DNA: TGTGCCTGGAAACTAGCGGGGGATTTGGAGACCCAGTACTTC
CDR3: CAWKLAGDLETQYF

J: TRBJ1-5
D: .
V: TRBV2
size: .
DNA: TGTGCCAGCAGGACGGAGGGAAATCAGCCCCAGCATTTT
CDR3: CASRTEGNQPQHF

J: TRBJ1-1
D: .
V: TRBV6-5
size: few
DNA: TGTGCCAGCAGTTACCAACAGCTGAACACTGAAGCTTTCTTT
CDR3: CASSYQQLNTEAFF

J: TRBJ2-7
D: .
V: TRBV7-3
size: .
DNA: TGTGCCAGCAGCGTAGACAGACTCTACGAGCAGTACTTC
CDR3: CASSVDRLYEQYF

J: TRBJ1-1
D: .
V: TRBV5-4
size: .
DNA: TGTGCCAGCACCCGGGAGGGGGGTGGCACTGAAGCTTTCTTT
CDR3: CASTREGGGTEAFF

J: TRBJ1-1
D: .
V: TRBV19
size: .
DNA: TGTGCCAGTAGTATAGAGGCCGGGGGGCCCAAGAACACTGAAGCTTTCTTT
CDR3: CASSIEAGGPKNTEAFF

J: TRBJ2-7
D: .
V: TRBV6-6
size: .
DNA: TGTGCCAGCAGTACGGACGGGGGACCCTACGAGCAGTACTTC
CDR3: CASSTDGGPYEQYF

J: TRBJ1-4
D: TRBD1
V: TRBV2
size: few
DNA: TGTGCCAGTACAGGGGACGGCGAAAAACTGTTTTTT
CDR3: CASTGDGEKLFF

J: TRBJ2-5
D: .
V: TRBV25-1
size: .
DNA: TGTGCCAGCTCCCCGGGGGACGAGGGAGAGACCCAGTACTTC
CDR3: CASSPGDEGETQYF

J: TRBJ1-6
D: TRBD1
V: TRBV9
size: .
DNA: TGTGCCAGCAGCGTAGAAATGACAGGGGGGGCCTATAATTCACCCCTCCACTTT
CDR3: CASSVEMTGGAYNSPLHF

J: TRBJ2-5
D: TRBD2
V: TRBV29-1
size: .
DNA: TGCAGCGATGCTAGCGGGGGCGGGGAGACCCAGTACTTC
CDR3: CSDASGGGETQYF

J: TRBJ1-4
D: TRBD1
V: TRBV2
size: .
DNA: TGTGCCAGCAGTGTACAGGGGGTCTTTAATGAAAAACTGTTTTTT
CDR3: CASSVQGVFNEKLFF

J: TRBJ2-7
D: .
V: TRBV12-5
size: .
DNA: TGTGCTAGTGCCCTTGACAGAAACTACGAGCAGTACTTC
CDR3: CASALDRNYEQYF

J: TRBJ2-5
D: TRBD1
V: TRBV19
size: .
DNA: TGTGCCAGTAGTATCCGGAGCGAGGGACAGGGCATCCAAGAGACCCAGTACTTC
CDR3: CASSIRSEGQGIQETQYF

J: TRBJ2-5
D: .
V: TRBV14
size: once
DNA: TGTGCCAGCAGCCAATTAGCCCGGGAGACCCAGTACTTC
CDR3: CASSQLARETQYF

J: TRBJ1-2
D: .
V: TRBV6-6
size: .
DNA: TGTGCCAGCAACCCGGGACACCGGGGCTACACCTTC
CDR3: CASNPGHRGYTF

J: TRBJ2-5
D: TRBD2
V: TRBV5-1
size: .
DNA: TGCGCCAGCAGCCCCGGACTAGTCCAGGAGACCCAGTACTTC
CDR3: CASSPGLVQETQYF

J: TRBJ2-2
D: TRBD2
V: TRBV5-4
size: .
DNA: TGTGCCAGCAGCTGGGGTGGGACTATGGACACCGGGGAGCTGTTTTTT
CDR3: CASSWGGTMDTGELFF

J: TRBJ2-3
D: TRBD2
V: TRBV19
size: .
DNA: TGTGCCAGTAGTATAGACGGGCCGCGGGGGGGCTTGGATACGCAGTATTTT
CDR3: CASSIDGPRGGLDTQYF

J: TRBJ2-5
D: .
V: TRBV27
size: .
DNA: TGTGCCAGCAGTTCGCGACAGGAAGAGACCCAGTACTTC
CDR3: CASSSRQEETQYF

J: TRBJ1-2
D: .
V: TRBV9
size: .
DNA: TGTGCCAGCAGCGAAGTAAGTCAGGGCTACACCTTC
CDR3: CASSEVSQGYTF

J: TRBJ2-1
D: TRBD1
V: TRBV6-5
size: .
DNA: TGTGCCAGCAGTTACACCAACAGGGGACATGAGCAGTTCTTC
CDR3: CASSYTNRGHEQFF

J: TRBJ2-7
D: .
V: TRBV5-3
size: few
DNA: TGTGCCAGAAGCTTGGCCCGGGTAAGATCCTACGAGCAGTACTTC
CDR3: CARSLARVRSYEQYF

J: TRBJ1-5
D: .
V: TRBV4-1
size: few
DNA: TGCGCCAGCAGCCAAGGGGCTGCGTACGGGAGTGGCAATCAGCCCCAGCATTTT
CDR3: CASSQGAAYGSGNQPQHF

J: TRBJ2-2
D: TRBD2
V: TRBV15
size: .
DNA: TGTGCCACCAGCAGAGATCTAGCGGTCGGGGAGCTGTTTTTT
CDR3: CATSRDLAVGELFF

J: TRBJ1-2
D: .
V: TRBV28
size: .
DNA: TGTGCCAGCAGCAACTCCTACTATGGCTACACCTTC
CDR3: CASSNSYYGYTF

J: TRBJ1-4
D: TRBD1
V: TRBV5-1
size: .
DNA: TGCGCCAGCAGCTTGGGTTCAGTCGGGACAGGGTCTGTTAAACTGTTTTTT
CDR3: CASSLGSVGTGSVKLFF

J: TRBJ2-5
D: .
V: TRBV20-1
size: .
DNA: TGCAGTGCTACTAGCCCGGAGACCCAGTACTTC
CDR3: CSATSPETQYF

J: TRBJ2-7
D: TRBD1
V: TRBV12-5
size: .
DNA: TGTGCTAGTGGTTTCGGGACAGACTACGAGCAGTACTTC
CDR3: CASGFGTDYEQYF

J: TRBJ2-3
D: TRBD1
V: TRBV18
size: .
DNA: TGTGCCAGCTCAATAAACAGGGGGGTGACAGATACGCAGTATTTT
CDR3: CASSINRGVTDTQYF

J: TRBJ1-2
D: TRBD1
V: TRBV7-9
size: .
DNA: TGTGCCAGCAGCACCGACAGGGGCCACTATGGCTACACCTTC
CDR3: CASSTDRGHYGYTF

J: TRBJ1-1
D: .
V: TRBV5-1
size: .
DNA: TGCGCCAGCAGGGATGCGGGGGGTCCGAACACTGAAGCTTTCTTT
CDR3: CASRDAGGPNTEAFF

J: TRBJ1-2
D: TRBD1
V: TRBV7-9
size: once
DNA: TGTGCCAGCAGCCCTGGACAGGCAAGCTATGGCTACACCTTC
CDR3: CASSPGQASYGYTF

J: TRBJ2-1
D: .
V: TRBV5-1
size: .
DNA: TGCGCCAGCAGCCAGCAGGGGTCCGGCTCCTACAATGAGCAGTTCTTC
CDR3: CASSQQGSGSYNEQFF

J: TRBJ1-5
D: .
V: TRBV18
size: .
DNA: TGTGCCAGCTCACCTGGGGGGACTCAGCCCCAGCATTTT
CDR3: CASSPGGTQPQHF

J: TRBJ2-7
D: .
V: TRBV10-3
size: once
DNA: .
CDR3: CAISTSGQGVYEQYF

J: TRBJ1-5
D: .
V: TRBV6-1
size: .
DNA: TGTGCCAGCGCCCGACAGACTAGCAATCAGCCCCAGCATTTT
CDR3: CASARQTSNQPQHF

J: TRBJ2-2
D: .
V: TRBV6-1
size: .
DNA: TGTGCCAGCATCCCCGGGGTTGGTACCGGGGAGCTGTTTTTT
CDR3: CASIPGVGTGELFF

J: TRBJ1-2
D: TRBD1
V: TRBV7-8
size: .
DNA: TGTGCCAGCAGCTTAGATCCGGGACAGACCTATGGCTACACCTTC
CDR3: CASSLDPGQTYGYTF

J: TRBJ1-5
D: .
V: TRBV18
size: .
DNA: TGTGCCAGCTCACCAACAGCCAGCAATCAGCCCCAGCATTTT
CDR3: CASSPTASNQPQHF

J: TRBJ1-3
D: .
V: TRBV7-8
size: once
DNA: TGTGCCAGCAGCTTTTCAGGTTCTGGAAACACCATATATTTT
CDR3: CASSFSGSGNTIYF

J: TRBJ2-5
D: TRBD2
V: TRBV7-9
size: .
DNA: TGTGCCAGCAGCTTGGTTGGCGGGGGAGAGACCCAGTACTTC
CDR3: CASSLVGGGETQYF

J: TRBJ1-1
D: .
V: TRBV5-1
size: .
DNA: TGCGCCAGCAGCTCCGGTGAAATGAACACTGAAGCTTTCTTT
CDR3: CASSSGEMNTEAFF

J: TRBJ2-7
D: .
V: TRBV29-1
size: .
DNA: TGCAGCGTTGTTGGTTCCGGGACCTACGAGCAGTACTTC
CDR3: CSVVGSGTYEQYF

J: TRBJ2-5
D: TRBD2
V: TRBV19
size: .
DNA: TGTGCCAGTAGCAGGGAGGGAGTGTACCAAGAGACCCAGTACTTC
CDR3: CASSREGVYQETQYF

J: TRBJ2-3
D: TRBD1
V: TRBV7-9
size: .
DNA: TGTGCCAGCAGCTTAGAAGGGACAGGGCTAGATACGCAGTATTTT
CDR3: CASSLEGTGLDTQYF